The present TCR beta chain was sequenced within a study of T cells in Graves' hyperthyroidism and ophthalmopathy (dated by TCRdb to about 2019). At the level of the whole study: TCR V-J signatures able to tell the groups apart were searched for in a discovery cohort of some 100 patients, of whom over 40 had Graves' ophthalmopathy and 57 had stable Graves' hyperthyroidism. Prospective prediction of ophthalmopathy was tested in an independent validation cohort consisting of some 18 hyperthyroidism patients and 17 patients who later progressed to ophthalmopathy. The 100 discovery patients were randomly split 7:3 into training and test sets. Thyroid tissue and blood T-cell repertoires from several Graves' hyperthyroidism patients were also compared in the study. Once sampling was done, hyperthyroidism patients were given methimazole at a starting dose of 30 mg daily, whereas ophthalmopathy patients were given high-dose intravenous methylprednisolone. The paper reports TCR Vbeta CDR3 sequencing of approximately 130 peripheral blood samples: fewer than 50 ophthalmopathy, about 75 hyperthyroidism and around 17 progressor patients.

A patient counted as having stable Graves' hyperthyroidism if no progression to ophthalmopathy occurred over 18 months of follow-up. The hyperthyroidism patients were between 18 and 65 years old and newly diagnosed, with a disease duration of less than 2 months. The study excluded patients with uncontrolled infections, other autoimmune diseases, pregnancy or lactation. Diagnoses were based on clinical symptoms, serum thyroxine and TRAb, thyroid ultrasound and orbital computed tomography. Total RNA was extracted with Trizol reagent, and quality was checked on an Agilent 2100 Bioanalyzer. Results and caveats for the whole study, not just this receptor: Blood samples also contained most of the expanded thyroid clonotypes (frequency above 0.001), which suggests that blood repertoires may reflect thyroid immune responses. In validation, the model predicted progression to ophthalmopathy with 65% to 71% sensitivity and about 72% specificity, a median of roughly seven months before onset. Sample size was not statistically predetermined, and investigators were not blinded to group allocation. A model built on a 13 V-J signature distinguished ophthalmopathy from stable hyperthyroidism, reaching 85% to 90% sensitivity and around 81% specificity in cross-validation and 80%/75% in testing.

TCR beta CDR3 regions were amplified from RNA transcripts. For the first round of RT-PCR on the TCR CDR3, the HTBI primer set was used together with the Qiagen OneStep RT-PCR kit. Libraries were constructed in a second round of multiplex PCR, after which size selection and purification were carried out. Sequencing of the libraries was done on an Illumina HiSeq2000 using paired-end 100 bp reads. As for the original processing: SOAPnuke was used to process the raw data, with reads discarded if the reads contained adapters or uncalled bases, had a mean Phred below 15, or lacked an exact constant-primer or identifier match. High-quality paired reads were merged with COPE v1.2.5, and unique nucleotide sequences were defined as clonotypes. MiTCR v1.1 was used to align clonotypes to the IMGT TRBV, TRBD and TRBJ reference segments. Only V-J combinations with frequency above 0.0001, covering about 99% of repertoires, were analysed. The TCS score was defined as F50 (clonal expansion) divided by E x V (chaos), with BLOSUM62-based TCRdist calculated between CDR3 peptides within each V-J. Welch's t-statistics and random forest reduced roughly 530 V-J features to roughly 13, which were used in a naive Bayes classifier (R e1071). TCRdb took the public reads, trimmed them with fastp at Q25, ran MiXCR for clone calling and kept in-frame beta chains. For every CDR3 protein sequence, its rows merge into one entry that carries the most common genes and DNA. In this record, the V and J calls reflect TCRdb's handling and not the investigators' own analysis. The table for this sample lists roughly 580,000 distinct CDR3 sequences; roughly 50% of them were counted only once. In total, the top ten clones hold about 7.9% of the sample.

Regarding this clonotype: Its antigen target is currently unknown. Base qualities are not recorded, but no much larger clone differs from it by a single base.

Reading from cysteine to phenylalanine, the CDR3 counts 14 amino acids. Just CDR3 DNA is preserved here, 42 bases in frame from base 1. The germline V gene encodes CDR1 DFQATT and CDR2 SNEGSKA (reference sequence). V lost 7 bases and J lost 2 bases; the stretch between them is 17 bases long. The sample consisted of peripheral blood or thyroid tissue (not recorded which). The sequence was obtained from a woman aged 18-29 years with Graves' hyperthyroidism. Donor details come from another sample of the same person, matched by shared clones. The V gene is TRBV20-1 and the J gene is TRBJ2-5; D gene: possibly TRBD2, on 7 matching bases. The nucleotide sequence reads as follows: TGCAGTGTTCCCCCGGGGGGCACACAAGAGACCCAGTACTTC. The translation is CSVPPGGTQETQYF.